The clone carrying this TCR beta chain appeared a few times. Its antigen is as yet unknown. Any gene name here is a mouse gene name. The read finishes 3 residues shy of the CDR3 end, and the germline J gene is used to complete it. The CDR3 loop spans 15 amino acids. Germline CDR1 is NSHNY and CDR2 is SYGAGN. The junction had 5 bases not matched to a gene; V was cut back by 2 bases and J by 7 bases. CD4, CD8alpha, NKG2D, NKG2ACE and other markers were used to sort pooled cutaneous lymph node cells. Once RNA had been extracted, it was reverse transcribed into cDNA to act as the sequencing template. Generated by immunoSEQ multiplex PCR, the TCRdb table keeps only in-frame clones and is missing some. This table holds under 350,000 clones with no singletons; the top ten claim 0.9% to 1.5%. This entry belongs to a study of CD8+ T cells in alopecia areata. Study-wide background: Graft recipients were approximately 6-10-week-old female C3H/HeJ mice, and donor skin originated from roughly 6-13-month-old C3H/HeJ mice with spontaneous alopecia.

General study results and limits: Across lesional scalp, and particularly alopecia totalis/universalis, clonality surpassed that of normal scalp. Possibly because of HLA-related factors, TCR sharing was less clear across patients than in mice.

This TCR was sampled from a C3H/HeJ mouse with alopecia areata. MHC haplotype here: H2-k. The gene calls are TRBV13-1 and TRBJ1-6, with 8 bases fitting TRBD1. TRBJ1-6 is an open reading frame whose function is uncertain. The specimen sequenced was CD4+ T cells sorted from a lymph node. The CDR3 sequence is CASSERQGRNSPLYF. The sequenced CDR3 bases are TGTGCCAGCAGTGAGAGACAGGGGCGGAATTCGCCC.